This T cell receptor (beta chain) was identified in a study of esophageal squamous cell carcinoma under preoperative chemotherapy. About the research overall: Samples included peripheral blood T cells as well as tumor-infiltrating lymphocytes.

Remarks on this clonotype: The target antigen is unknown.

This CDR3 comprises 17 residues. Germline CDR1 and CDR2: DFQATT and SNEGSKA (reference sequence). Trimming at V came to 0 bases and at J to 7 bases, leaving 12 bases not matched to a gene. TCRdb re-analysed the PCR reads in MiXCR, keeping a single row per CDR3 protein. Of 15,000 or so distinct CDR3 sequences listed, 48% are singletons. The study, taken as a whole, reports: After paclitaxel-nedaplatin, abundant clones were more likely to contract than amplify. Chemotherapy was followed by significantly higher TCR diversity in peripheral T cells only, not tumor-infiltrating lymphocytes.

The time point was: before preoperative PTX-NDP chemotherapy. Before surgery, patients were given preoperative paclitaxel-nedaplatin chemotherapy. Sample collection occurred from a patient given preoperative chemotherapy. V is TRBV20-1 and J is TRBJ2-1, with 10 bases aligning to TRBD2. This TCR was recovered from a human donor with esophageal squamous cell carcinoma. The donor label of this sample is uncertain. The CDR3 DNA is TGCAGTGCTAGAGATCCCCTGGCTAGCGGGAGCGGGAATGAGCAGTTCTTC. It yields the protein CSARDPLASGSGNEQFF.